This TCR beta chain was identified in a study of control samples from healthy donors and cancer patients. CDR1 is ENHRY, CDR2 SYGVKD, per germline. This CDR3 has 16 amino acids. Germline trimming cut 4 bases from V and 5 bases from J; bases unmatched to any gene: 11. Method: immunoSEQ multiplex PCR; TCRdb's copy keeps in-frame clones and lacks some. The sample includes just under 80,000 clones, 70% to 90% seen only once; the top ten take 1.9%. This clone was counted once. The sequence was collected from an older woman with head and neck cancer. The chain recombines TRBV10-3 with TRBJ2-5, with 9 bases fitting TRBD2. The sequenced sample consisted of PBMCs. Written as DNA, the CDR3 is TGTGCCATCAGTGTTTTAGCGGGAGTTAGTCTGGAGACCCAGTACTTC. Amino acid sequence: CAISVLAGVSLETQYF.